This TCR beta chain is drawn from a study of CD8 T cells in ankylosing spondylitis. TCRdb independently ran MiXCR on the 5' RACE reads; one entry per CDR3 protein. The sample has around 390,000 distinct CDR3 sequences, 20% to 25% seen once. The table lists this clonotype with a few counts. The antigen is undetermined. Findings and caveats of the study: Matched ankylosing spondylitis synovial fluid reportedly showed significant enrichment of disease-linked clones. Made up of fewer than ten highly homologous variants, a TCR beta motif appeared characteristic of ankylosing spondylitis blood.

This CDR3 has 15 residues. The junction had 4 bases not matched to a gene; V was cut back by 6 bases and J by 2 bases. The chain combines TRBV12-3 or TRBV12-4 with TRBJ2-1; 10 positions agree with TRBD2. Specimen: blood, either unsorted or a sorted T cell fraction (not recorded which). The source is a male donor with ankylosing spondylitis. This CDR3 is CASRKLAGTYNEQFF. For the CDR3, the DNA is TGTGCCAGCAGGAAACTAGCGGGAACCTACAATGAGCAGTTCTTC.